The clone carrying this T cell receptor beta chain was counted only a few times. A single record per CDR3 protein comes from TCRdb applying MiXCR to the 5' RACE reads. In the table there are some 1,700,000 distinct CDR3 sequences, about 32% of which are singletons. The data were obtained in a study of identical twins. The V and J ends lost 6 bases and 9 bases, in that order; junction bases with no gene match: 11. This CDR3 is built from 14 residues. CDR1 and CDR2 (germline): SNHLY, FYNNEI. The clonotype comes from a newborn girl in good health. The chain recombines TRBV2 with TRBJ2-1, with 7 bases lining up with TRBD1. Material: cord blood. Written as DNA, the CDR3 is TGTGCCAGCAGCCTCGGGGAAGGGGGCGTTGAGCAGTTCTTC. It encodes CASSLGEGGVEQFF.